Included here is one TCR beta chain sequence, with context. As yet, its antigen is unknown. The record originates from a study of T cell responses to AZD1222 COVID-19 vaccine. Assay: immunoSEQ multiplex PCR; the TCRdb copy retains only in-frame clones and omits some. The sample includes 150,000 to 200,000 clones, just under 95% of them seen just once. Notes on the study in general: Clonal diversity was possibly underestimated, and the donors were mostly white British, with more females. Repertoire sampling occurred only after the peak T cell response.

V dropped 3 bases and J dropped 5; count of bases not matched to a gene: 9. This CDR3 has 15 amino acids. Per the germline V gene, CDR1 is LNHDA and CDR2 is SQIVND (reference sequence). The sequence derives from an adult in good health. The sample in question was peripheral blood, obtained on day 0 of AZD1222 vaccination. The genes are TRBV19 and TRBJ1-1; 7 bases fit TRBD1. CDR3 protein: CASSMLQGRGTEAFF. CDR3 in DNA: TGTGCCAGTAGTATGCTACAGGGGCGGGGGACTGAAGCTTTCTTT. Based on the CDR3 plus reference TRBV19 and TRBJ1-1, the full variable domain is DGGITQSPKYLFRKEGQNVTLSCEQNLNHDAMYWYRQDPGQGLRLIYYSQIVNDFQKGDIAEGYSVSREKKESFPLTVTSAQKNPTAFYLCASSMLQGRGTEAFFGQGTRLTVV.